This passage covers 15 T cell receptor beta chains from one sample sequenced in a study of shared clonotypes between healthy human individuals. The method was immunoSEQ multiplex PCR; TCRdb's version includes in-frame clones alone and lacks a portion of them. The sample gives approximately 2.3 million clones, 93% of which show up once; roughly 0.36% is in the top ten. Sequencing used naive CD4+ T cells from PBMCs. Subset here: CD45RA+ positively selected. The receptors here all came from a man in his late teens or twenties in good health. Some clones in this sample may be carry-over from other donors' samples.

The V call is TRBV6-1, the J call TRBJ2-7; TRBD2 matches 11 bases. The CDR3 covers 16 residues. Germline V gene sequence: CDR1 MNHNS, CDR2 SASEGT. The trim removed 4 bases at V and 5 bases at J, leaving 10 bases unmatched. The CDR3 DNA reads TGTGCCAGCAGTGTCCAACTAGCGGGAGCACTCGACGAGCAGTACTTC. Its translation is CASSVQLAGALDEQYF.

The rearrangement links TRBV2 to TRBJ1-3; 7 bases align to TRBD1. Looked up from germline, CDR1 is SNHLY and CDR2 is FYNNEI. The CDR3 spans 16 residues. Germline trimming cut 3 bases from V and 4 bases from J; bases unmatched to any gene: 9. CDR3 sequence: CASSDNFGQVGNTIYF. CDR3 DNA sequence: TGTGCCAGCAGTGACAACTTTGGACAGGTGGGAAACACCATATATTTT. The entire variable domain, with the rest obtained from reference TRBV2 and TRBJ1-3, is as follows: EPEVTQTPSHQVTQMGQEVILRCVPISNHLYFYWYRQILGQKVEFLVSFYNNEISEKSEIFDDQFSVERPDGSNFTLKIRSTKLEDSAMYFCASSDNFGQVGNTIYFGEGSWLTVV.

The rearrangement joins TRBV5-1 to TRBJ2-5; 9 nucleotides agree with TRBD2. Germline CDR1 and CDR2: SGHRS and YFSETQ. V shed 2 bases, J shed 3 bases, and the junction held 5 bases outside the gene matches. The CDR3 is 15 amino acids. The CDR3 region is CASSFGIAGEETQYF. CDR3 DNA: TGCGCCAGCAGCTTTGGAATAGCGGGAGAAGAGACCCAGTACTTC.

The CDR3 region has the DNA TGTGCCAGCAGTTCACGACTAGCGGCGGCCTACAATGAGCAGTTCTTC. It translates to CASSSRLAAAYNEQFF. The rearrangement links TRBV6-5 to TRBJ2-1; 9 nucleotides line up with TRBD2. The CDR3 is 16 amino acids. J was trimmed by 2 bases and V by 4 bases; bases with no gene match: 6. Germline V gives CDR1 MNHEY, CDR2 SVGAGI.

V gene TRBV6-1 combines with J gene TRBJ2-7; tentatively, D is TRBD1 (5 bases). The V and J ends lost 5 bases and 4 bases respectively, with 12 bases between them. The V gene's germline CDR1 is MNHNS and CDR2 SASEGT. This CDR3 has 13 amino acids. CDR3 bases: TGTGCCAGCAGTCTAGGGGTGTTGTACGAGCAGTACTTC. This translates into CASSLGVLYEQYF.

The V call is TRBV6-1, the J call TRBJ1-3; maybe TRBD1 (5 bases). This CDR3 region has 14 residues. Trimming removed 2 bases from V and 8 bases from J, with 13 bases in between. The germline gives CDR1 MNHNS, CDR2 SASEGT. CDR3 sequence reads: CASSESGGGYTIYF. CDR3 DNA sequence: TGTGCCAGCAGTGAATCGGGCGGGGGATACACCATATATTTT.

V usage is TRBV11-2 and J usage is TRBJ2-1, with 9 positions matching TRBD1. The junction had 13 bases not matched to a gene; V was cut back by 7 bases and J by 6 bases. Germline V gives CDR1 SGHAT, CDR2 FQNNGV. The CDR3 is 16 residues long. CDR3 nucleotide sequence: TGTGCCAGCACCCCGGGACAGGGTTGGGGGGGCAATGAGCAGTTCTTC. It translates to CASTPGQGWGGNEQFF.

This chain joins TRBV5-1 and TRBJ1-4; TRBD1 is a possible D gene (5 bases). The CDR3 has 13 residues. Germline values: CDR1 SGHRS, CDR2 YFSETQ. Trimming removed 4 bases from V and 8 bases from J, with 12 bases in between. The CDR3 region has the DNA TGCGCCAGCAGCATTGGAAGGGACGAAAAACTGTTTTTT. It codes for CASSIGRDEKLFF.

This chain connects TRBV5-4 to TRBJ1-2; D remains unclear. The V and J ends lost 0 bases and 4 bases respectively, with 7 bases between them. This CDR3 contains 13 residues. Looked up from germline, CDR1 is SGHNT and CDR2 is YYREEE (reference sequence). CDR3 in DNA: TGTGCCAGCAGCTTGGACGAAGCCTATGGCTACACCTTC. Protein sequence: CASSLDEAYGYTF.

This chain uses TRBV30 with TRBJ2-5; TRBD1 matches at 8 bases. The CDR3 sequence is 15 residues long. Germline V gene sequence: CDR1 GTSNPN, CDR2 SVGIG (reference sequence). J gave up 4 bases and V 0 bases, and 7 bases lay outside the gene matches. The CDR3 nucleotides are TGTGCCTGGAGTGTGAAACAGGGGGTTCGAGAGACCCAGTACTTC. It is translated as CAWSVKQGVRETQYF.

The CDR3 protein is CASTGDRGQPQHF. In nucleotides, the CDR3 is TGTGCCAGCACAGGGGACAGGGGTCAGCCCCAGCATTTT. The chain carries TRBV2 and TRBJ1-5; TRBD1 aligns across 10 bases. V lost 7 bases to trimming and J lost 6 bases; unmatched junction nucleotides: 3. The CDR3 contains 13 residues. CDR1 is SNHLY and CDR2 is FYNNEI in the germline V gene.

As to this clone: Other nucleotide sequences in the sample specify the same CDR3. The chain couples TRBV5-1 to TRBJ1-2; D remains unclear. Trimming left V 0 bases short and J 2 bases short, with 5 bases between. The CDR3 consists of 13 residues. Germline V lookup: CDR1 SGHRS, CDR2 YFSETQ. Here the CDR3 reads CASSLVPNYGYTF. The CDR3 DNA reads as TGCGCCAGCAGCTTGGTCCCCAACTATGGCTACACCTTC.

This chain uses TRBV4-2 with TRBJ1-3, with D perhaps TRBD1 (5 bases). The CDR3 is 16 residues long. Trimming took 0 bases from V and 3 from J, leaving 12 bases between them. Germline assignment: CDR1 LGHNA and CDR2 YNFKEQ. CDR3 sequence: CASSQDRATGGNTIYF. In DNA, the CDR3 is TGTGCCAGCAGCCAAGACAGGGCCACGGGTGGAAACACCATATATTTT.

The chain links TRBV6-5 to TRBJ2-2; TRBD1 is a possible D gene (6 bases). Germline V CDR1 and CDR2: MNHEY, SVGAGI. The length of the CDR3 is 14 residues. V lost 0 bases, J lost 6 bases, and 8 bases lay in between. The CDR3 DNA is TGTGCCAGCAGTTACTCACAGGGCCCCGGGGAGCTGTTTTTT. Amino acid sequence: CASSYSQGPGELFF.

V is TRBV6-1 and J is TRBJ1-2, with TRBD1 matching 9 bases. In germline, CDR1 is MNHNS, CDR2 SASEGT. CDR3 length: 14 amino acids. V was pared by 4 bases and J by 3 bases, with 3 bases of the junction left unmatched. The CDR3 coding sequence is TGTGCCAGCAGTGCTACAGGGGGCGACTATGGCTACACCTTC. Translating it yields CASSATGGDYGYTF.